Each of the 11 T cell receptor beta chains below was sequenced from the same sample in a study of cytomegalovirus exposure and HLA in healthy donors. Vbeta (60) and Jbeta (13) primers were used in the PCR. Measured with immunoSEQ multiplex PCR; TCRdb has only the in-frame clones, and not every one. The sample consists of about 130,000 clones, 82% of them appearing once. The sequencing sample was made of PBMCs. The receptor set was obtained from a male donor in good health and CMV-seropositive.

This chain connects TRBV6-5 to TRBJ1-2; D unclear. The V gene lost 6 bases and the J gene lost 7 bases, with 18 bases spanning the gap. The germline V gene encodes CDR1 MNHEY and CDR2 SVGAGI. The CDR3 has 14 amino acids. The CDR3 bases are TGTGCCAGCAGGCCTCCGGGCCGAGGGTCTGGCTACACCTTC. Its translation: CASRPPGRGSGYTF.

The chain joins TRBV5-8 to TRBJ2-5, with no clear D. Looked up from germline, CDR1 is SGHTS and CDR2 is YDEGEE. The CDR3 totals 15 residues. Trimming took 0 bases from V and 4 from J, leaving 13 bases between them. The CDR3 protein is CASSLGYGFGETQYF. In DNA, the CDR3 is TGTGCCAGCAGCTTGGGTTACGGGTTCGGAGAGACCCAGTACTTC.

The chain uses TRBV7-9 and TRBJ2-5; 10 bases align to TRBD2. Germline CDR1 is SEHNR and CDR2 is FQNEAQ (reference sequence). The CDR3 spans 16 residues. Losses at the gene ends were 6 bases for V and 4 bases for J; bases not matched to a gene: 11. This CDR3 is CASSPPRASGGETQYF. In nucleotides, the CDR3 is TGTGCCAGCAGTCCACCTAGGGCTAGCGGGGGAGAGACCCAGTACTTC.

The chain is built from TRBV7-3 and TRBJ2-3; 8 nucleotides line up with TRBD2. The junction had 0 bases not matched to a gene; V was cut back by 3 bases and J by 4 bases. The CDR3 has 13 residues. CDR1 and CDR2 from the germline V gene are SGHTA and FQGTGA. The CDR3 spells CASSLREADTQYF. CDR3 DNA: TGTGCCAGCAGCTTGCGGGAGGCAGATACGCAGTATTTT.

The sample holds a few counts of this clone. The junction departs from germline at one end; a sequencing error may be responsible. The rearrangement uses TRBV7-7 and TRBJ2-3, with 11 bases fitting TRBD1. The CDR3 spans 15 residues. CDR1 is SSHAT, CDR2 FNYEAQ, per germline (reference sequence). CDR3 region: CASSPGQGAGDTQYF. Written as DNA, the CDR3 is TGTGCTAGCAGCCCCGGACAGGGGGCCGGTGATACGCAGTATTTT.

The chain carries TRBV7-8 and TRBJ2-5; a possible D gene is TRBD1 (6 bases). The CDR3 spans 13 residues. The germline CDR1 and CDR2 sequences are SGHVS and FQNEAQ. The V end was cut by 10 bases, the J end by 2 bases, with 14 bases between. The DNA of the CDR3 is TGTGCCACCACCCCCGGGACACAAGAGACCCAGTACTTC. Residues: CATTPGTQETQYF.

The rearrangement uses TRBV6-5 and TRBJ2-5; 10 bases are shared with TRBD1. Germline V gene sequence: CDR1 MNHEY, CDR2 SVGAGI. This CDR3 has 14 amino acids. V lost 5 bases, J lost 5 bases, and 5 bases stayed unmatched. The CDR3 loop is CASSGTGEWETQYF. The CDR3 DNA is TGTGCCAGCAGTGGGACAGGGGAGTGGGAGACCCAGTACTTC.

To note about this clone: In the same sample, other DNA sequences code for this CDR3. The chain combines TRBV7-8 with TRBJ2-3; no firm D call. Trimming pared 1 base from V and 3 bases from J, leaving 11 bases between. Germline assignment: CDR1 SGHVS and CDR2 FQNEAQ. This CDR3 comprises 15 residues. The CDR3 is CASSLGTGRTDTQYF. The CDR3 bases are TGTGCCAGCAGCTTAGGTACGGGTCGGACAGATACGCAGTATTTT.

The rearrangement joins TRBV20-1 to TRBJ2-7; D is possibly TRBD2 (6 bases). This CDR3 region has 11 residues. The germline V and J ends were trimmed by 4 bases and 7 bases, with 11 bases remaining between them. CDR1 is DFQATT and CDR2 is SNEGSKA in the germline V gene (reference sequence). DNA for the CDR3: TGCAGTGCTATCGGTGGGGGGGAGCAGTACTTC. It yields the protein CSAIGGGEQYF.

The J gene is TRBJ1-3, the V gene TRBV30; perhaps TRBD1 as D (5 bases). The CDR3 length is 16 residues. The V end was cut by 1 base, the J end by 0 bases, with 13 bases between. In germline, CDR1 is GTSNPN, CDR2 SVGIG (reference sequence). The CDR3, as DNA: TGTGCCTGGAGTGGTTCGCGACAGCACTCTGGAAACACCATATATTTT. Protein sequence: CAWSGSRQHSGNTIYF.

CDR3 in amino acids: CASSYSTGPQETQYF. The CDR3 region has the DNA TGTGCCAGCAGTTACTCGACAGGGCCCCAAGAGACCCAGTACTTC. The rearrangement links TRBV6-5 to TRBJ2-5; 7 bases are shared with TRBD1. V trimming: 0 bases; J trimming: 1 base; junction bases outside the gene matches: 2. Germline V gene sequence: CDR1 MNHEY, CDR2 SVGAGI. There are 15 residues in the CDR3.